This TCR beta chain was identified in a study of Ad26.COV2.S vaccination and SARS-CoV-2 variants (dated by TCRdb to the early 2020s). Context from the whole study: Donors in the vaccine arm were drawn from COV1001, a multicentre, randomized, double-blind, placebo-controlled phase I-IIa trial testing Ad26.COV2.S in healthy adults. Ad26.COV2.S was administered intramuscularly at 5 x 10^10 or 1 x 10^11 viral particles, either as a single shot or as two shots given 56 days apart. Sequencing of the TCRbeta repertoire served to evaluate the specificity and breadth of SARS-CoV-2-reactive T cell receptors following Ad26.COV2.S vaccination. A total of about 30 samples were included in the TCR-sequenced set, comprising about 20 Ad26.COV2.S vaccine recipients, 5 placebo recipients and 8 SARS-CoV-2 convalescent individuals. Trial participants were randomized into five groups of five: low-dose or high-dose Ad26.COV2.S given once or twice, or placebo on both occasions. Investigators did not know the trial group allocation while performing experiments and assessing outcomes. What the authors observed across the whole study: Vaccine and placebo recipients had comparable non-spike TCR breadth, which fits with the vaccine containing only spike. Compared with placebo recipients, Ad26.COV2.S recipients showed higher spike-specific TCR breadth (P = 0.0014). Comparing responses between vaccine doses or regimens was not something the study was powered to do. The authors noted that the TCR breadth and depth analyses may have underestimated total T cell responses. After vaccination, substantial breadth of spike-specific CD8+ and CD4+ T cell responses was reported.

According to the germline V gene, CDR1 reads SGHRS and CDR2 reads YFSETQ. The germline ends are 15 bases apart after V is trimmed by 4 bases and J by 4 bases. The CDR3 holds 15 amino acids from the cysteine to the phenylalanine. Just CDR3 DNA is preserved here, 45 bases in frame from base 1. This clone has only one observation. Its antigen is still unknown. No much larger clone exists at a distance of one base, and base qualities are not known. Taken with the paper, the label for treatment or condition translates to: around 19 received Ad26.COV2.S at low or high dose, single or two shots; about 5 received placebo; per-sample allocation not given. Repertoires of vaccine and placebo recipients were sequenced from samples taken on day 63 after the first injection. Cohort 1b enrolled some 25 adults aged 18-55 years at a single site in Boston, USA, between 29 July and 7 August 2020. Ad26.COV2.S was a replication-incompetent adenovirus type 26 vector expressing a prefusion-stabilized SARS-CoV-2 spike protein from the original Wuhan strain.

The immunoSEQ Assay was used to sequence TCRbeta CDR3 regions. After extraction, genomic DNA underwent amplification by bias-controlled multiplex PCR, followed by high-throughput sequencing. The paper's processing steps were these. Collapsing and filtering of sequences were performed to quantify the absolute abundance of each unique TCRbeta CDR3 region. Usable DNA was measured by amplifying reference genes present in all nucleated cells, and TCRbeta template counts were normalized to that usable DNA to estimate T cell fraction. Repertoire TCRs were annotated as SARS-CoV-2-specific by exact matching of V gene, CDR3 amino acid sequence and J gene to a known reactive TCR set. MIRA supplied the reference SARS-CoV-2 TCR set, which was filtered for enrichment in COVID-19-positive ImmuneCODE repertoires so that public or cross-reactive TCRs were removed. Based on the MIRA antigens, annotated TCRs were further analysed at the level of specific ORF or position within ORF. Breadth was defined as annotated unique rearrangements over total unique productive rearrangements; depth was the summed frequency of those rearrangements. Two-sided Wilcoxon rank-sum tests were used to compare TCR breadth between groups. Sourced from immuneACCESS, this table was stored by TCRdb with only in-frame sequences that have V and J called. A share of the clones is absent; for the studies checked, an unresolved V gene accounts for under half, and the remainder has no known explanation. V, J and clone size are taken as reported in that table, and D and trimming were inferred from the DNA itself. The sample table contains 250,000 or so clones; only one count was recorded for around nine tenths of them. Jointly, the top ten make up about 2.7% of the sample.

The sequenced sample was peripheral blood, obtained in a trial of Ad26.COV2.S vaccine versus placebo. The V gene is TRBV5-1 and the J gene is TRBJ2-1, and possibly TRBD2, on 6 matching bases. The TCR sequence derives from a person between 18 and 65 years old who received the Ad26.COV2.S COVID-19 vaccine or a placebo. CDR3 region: CASSPTSTGYNEQFF. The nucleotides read TGCGCCAGCAGCCCGACTAGTACTGGGTACAATGAGCAGTTCTTC.